This passage covers 30 T cell receptor beta chains from one sample sequenced in a study of cytomegalovirus exposure and HLA in healthy donors. 13 Jbeta primers and 60 Vbeta primers were used for the PCR. Method: immunoSEQ multiplex PCR; TCRdb's copy keeps in-frame clones and lacks some. This specimen shows tens of thousands of clones; the ten leading clones hold 15%. The sequencing input was PBMCs. Receptors originate from a man aged 45 to 65 in good health and CMV-seropositive.

The chain joins TRBV6-1 to TRBJ2-7; 9 bases map to TRBD1. Germline CDR1 and CDR2: MNHNS and SASEGT. The J segment lost 5 bases and the V segment lost 6 bases, leaving 8 bases of the junction unmatched. CDR3 length: 14 residues. In nucleotides, the CDR3 is TGTGCCAGCAGAGCCGGGACAGGGACCAACGAGCAGTACGTC. This gives the protein CASRAGTGTNEQYV.

The chain couples TRBV9 to TRBJ2-7; maybe TRBD1 (5 bases). V was clipped by 8 bases and J by 1 base, with 10 bases between them. The CDR3 is 12 amino acids. Germline loops: CDR1 SGDLS, CDR2 YYNGEE. CDR3 coding DNA: TGTGCCAGTGGAACAGGATCCTACGAGCAGTACTTC. Its translation: CASGTGSYEQYF.

The rearrangement joins TRBV9 to TRBJ2-1; TRBD1 matches at 9 bases. V shed 0 bases, J shed 7 bases, and the junction held 2 bases outside the gene matches. From germline, CDR1 is SGDLS and CDR2 YYNGEE. The CDR3 loop spans 14 amino acids. The CDR3 DNA follows: TGTGCCAGCAGCGTAGGGGGACAGGGAAATGAGCAGTTCTTC. Translated: CASSVGGQGNEQFF.

The chain joins TRBV27 to TRBJ2-7; 9 bases map to TRBD2. The CDR3 covers 15 residues. CDR1 is MNHEY and CDR2 is SMNVEV in the germline V gene (reference sequence). V lost 6 bases and J lost 6; bases outside the gene matches: 12. CDR3 bases: TGTGCCAGCAGCCGACTAGCGGACCTTTCGGGCGAGCAGTACGTC. This encodes CASSRLADLSGEQYV.

V is TRBV6-6 and J is TRBJ2-3; D perhaps matches TRBD1 (6 bases). This CDR3 contains 16 residues. Deletions cut 2 bases from V and 0 bases from J, with 12 bases between. Germline V lookup: CDR1 MNHNY, CDR2 SVGAGI (reference sequence). The DNA for the CDR3 is TGTGCCAGCAGTTACCCCCAGGGGCGTAGCACAGATACGCAGTATTTT. This encodes CASSYPQGRSTDTQYF.

This chain uses TRBV27 with TRBJ2-5; no firm D call. The germline V gene has CDR1 MNHEY and CDR2 SMNVEV (reference sequence). This CDR3 has 13 residues. Trimming cost V 5 bases and J 7 bases, with 14 bases left between them. CDR3 residues: CASSPLVTGTQYF. The CDR3 coding sequence is TGTGCCAGCAGTCCCTTAGTGACGGGGACCCAGTACTTC.

The V call is TRBV28, the J call TRBJ1-2; 8 positions match TRBD1. Germline V gene data show CDR1 as MDHEN and CDR2 as SYDVKM. Trimming cost V 7 bases and J 3 bases; bases outside gene matches: 13. The CDR3 totals 16 residues. This chain's CDR3 is CASKEDNQGAYYGYTF. CDR3 nucleotides: TGTGCCAGCAAAGAAGATAACCAGGGGGCTTACTATGGCTACACCTTC.

The CDR3 DNA reads TGTGCCAGCAGCTTGGCCTATTTGGTTTGGACAGCTTCCTACAATGAGCAGTTCTTC. This gives the protein CASSLAYLVWTASYNEQFF. This rearrangement joins TRBV5-8 to TRBJ2-1; D possibly corresponds to TRBD1 (6 bases). The CDR3 runs 19 residues. Trimming removed 0 bases at V and 1 base at J, with 20 bases between. The germline V gene encodes CDR1 SGHTS and CDR2 YDEGEE.

This chain connects TRBV5-6 to TRBJ1-1; D possibly corresponds to TRBD1 (6 bases). The ends were cut back, 3 bases at V and 3 bases at J, with 12 bases in the middle. CDR1 and CDR2 from the germline V gene are SGHDT and YYEEEE. The CDR3 has 14 residues. The CDR3, as DNA: TGTGCCAGCAGCTGGGGGGGCGGGGACACTGAAGCTTTCTTT. Amino acids: CASSWGGGDTEAFF.

The CDR3 coding sequence is TGTGCCAGCAGTTGGGGCGGGAGGTACGAGCAGTACGTC. Its translation is CASSWGGRYEQYV. The chain employs TRBV28 and TRBJ2-7; 8 bases are shared with TRBD2. The length of the CDR3 is 13 residues. V dropped 4 bases and J dropped 4; count of bases not matched to a gene: 3. The V gene's germline CDR1 is MDHEN and CDR2 SYDVKM.

This chain uses TRBV5-6 with TRBJ2-6; TRBD1 matches at 7 bases. Per the germline V gene, CDR1 is SGHDT and CDR2 is YYEEEE. With 6 bases clipped from V and 4 bases from J, the junction kept 7 bases outside the gene matches. The CDR3 sequence is 15 residues long. CDR3 DNA: TGTGCCAGCAAGAGACAGGGCACGGGGGCCAACGTCCTGACTTTC. It translates to CASKRQGTGANVLTF.

The chain has TRBV23-1 and TRBJ2-1; TRBD2 matches 9 bases. TRBV23-1 is sorted into the ORF group, with uncertain function. Trimming removed 4 bases from V and 9 bases from J; junction bases left unmatched: 10. The CDR3 spans 15 residues. CDR3 sequence reads: CASSRRAGGPSEQFF. CDR3 in DNA: TGCGCCAGCAGTCGGAGGGCGGGAGGGCCAAGTGAGCAGTTCTTC.

The rearrangement joins TRBV11-3 to TRBJ2-6, with 10 bases lining up with TRBD1. Germline V lookup: CDR1 SGHNT, CDR2 YENEEA. Trimming took 6 bases from V and 3 from J; bases not matched to a gene: 14. There are 19 residues in the CDR3. In DNA form, the CDR3 reads TGTGCCAGCAGTCCTTATTGGGGACAGGGGAGTAGTGGGGCCAACGTCCTGACTTTC. Its protein is CASSPYWGQGSSGANVLTF. The variable domain in full, completed from reference TRBV11-3 and TRBJ2-6, reads EAGVVQSPRYKIIEKKQPVAFWCNPISGHNTLYWYLQNLGQGPELLIRYENEEAVDDSQLPKDRFSAERLKGVDSTLKIQPAELGDSAVYLCASSPYWGQGSSGANVLTFGAGSRLTVL.

This chain joins TRBV6-5 and TRBJ1-1; 9 bases match TRBD1. CDR3 length: 14 amino acids. V was clipped by 6 bases and J by 4 bases; unmatched bases: 6. CDR1 is MNHEY and CDR2 is SVGAGI in the germline V gene. For the CDR3, the DNA is TGTGCCAGCAGCCCGGGACAGGGTGGCACTGAAGCTTTCTTT. Translating gives CASSPGQGGTEAFF.

This sequence joins TRBV6-5 and TRBJ1-2, with 11 bases matching TRBD1. In germline, CDR1 is MNHEY, CDR2 SVGAGI. CDR3 size: 16 residues. The trim removed 0 bases at V and 4 bases at J, leaving 4 bases unmatched. CDR3 sequence (DNA): TGTGCCAGCAGTTACTCCCGGGGGACAGGGGGCTATGGCTACACCTTC. Its translation: CASSYSRGTGGYGYTF.

This chain uses TRBV6-1 with TRBJ2-1; no clear D gene. In germline, CDR1 is MNHNS, CDR2 SASEGT. The CDR3 has 14 amino acids. Deletions cut 8 bases from V and 0 bases from J, with 11 bases between. CDR3 DNA: TGTGCCAGCTACACACCGTTCTCCTACAATGAGCAGTTCTTC. It yields the protein CASYTPFSYNEQFF.

The rearrangement links TRBV19 to TRBJ1-3; D unresolved. CDR1 and CDR2 (germline): LNHDA, SQIVND (reference sequence). This CDR3 has 14 amino acids. Trimming removed 4 bases at V and 0 bases at J, with 7 bases between. DNA of the CDR3: TGTGCCAGTAGTAAAGATAACTCTGGAAACACCATATATTTT. It translates to CASSKDNSGNTIYF.

The chain uses TRBV5-1 and TRBJ1-1; the match to TRBD1 covers 7 bases. The CDR3 runs to 13 residues. Trimming at V came to 0 bases and at J to 7 bases, leaving 3 bases not matched to a gene. Germline CDR1 and CDR2: SGHRS and YFSETQ. This CDR3 is CASSLGTGIEAFF. The CDR3, as DNA: TGCGCCAGCAGCTTGGGGACAGGAATTGAAGCTTTCTTT.

The chain joins TRBV11-3 to TRBJ1-1; D might be TRBD1 (6 bases). This CDR3 contains 14 residues. Germline CDR1 reads SGHNT; CDR2 reads YENEEA. The ends were cut back, 3 bases at V and 0 bases at J, with 8 bases in the middle. The CDR3 DNA reads as TGTGCCAGCAGCTTCAGGGACATGAACACTGAAGCTTTCTTT. Translating it yields CASSFRDMNTEAFF.

The chain has TRBV19 and TRBJ1-5; maybe TRBD1 (5 bases). The length of the CDR3 is 13 residues. Between the trimmed V and J ends, which lost 10 bases and 3 bases, there was a span of 13 bases. Per the germline V gene, CDR1 is LNHDA and CDR2 is SQIVND (reference sequence). The CDR3 protein is CAMGGRDNQPQHF. DNA for the CDR3: TGTGCCATGGGGGGAAGGGACAATCAGCCCCAGCATTTT.

V usage is TRBV7-2 and J usage is TRBJ2-7; weak D call: TRBD1 (7 bases). CDR1 SGHTA and CDR2 FQGNSA come from the germline V gene. Trimming left V 0 bases short and J 3 bases short, with 12 bases between. The CDR3 spans 15 residues. The CDR3 loop reads CASSLAGGQNYEQYF. The CDR3 DNA reads TGTGCCAGCAGCTTAGCGGGGGGACAGAACTACGAGCAGTACTTC.

The CDR3, as DNA: TGCGCCAGCAGCCAAGATCGGGGTATCGGGGAGCTGTTTTTT. Amino acids: CASSQDRGIGELFF. The chain carries TRBV4-3 and TRBJ2-2; D may be TRBD2 (5 bases). V was shortened by 0 bases and J by 7 bases, with 9 bases between the two germline ends. The V gene's germline CDR1 is LGHNA and CDR2 YSLEER. The CDR3 has 14 residues.

The genes are TRBV6-5 and TRBJ1-5, with D maybe TRBD1 (6 bases). Per germline, CDR1 MNHEY and CDR2 SVGAGI. The CDR3 sequence is 15 residues long. The germline V and J ends were trimmed by 6 bases and 6 bases, with 18 bases remaining between them. This CDR3 reads CASRTLVGGAQPQHF. The CDR3 bases are TGTGCCAGCAGAACACTTGTAGGGGGGGCTCAGCCCCAGCATTTT.

This chain joins TRBV6-5 and TRBJ2-7; 10 bases line up with TRBD2. The CDR3 covers 14 residues. Germline CDR1 MNHEY, CDR2 SVGAGI. With 6 bases clipped from V and 0 bases from J, the junction kept 2 bases outside the gene matches. The CDR3 sequence is CASRGTSDSYEQYV. CDR3 nucleotide sequence: TGTGCCAGCAGGGGGACTAGCGACTCCTACGAGCAGTACGTC.

The rearrangement uses TRBV18 and TRBJ1-1, with TRBD1 as a possible D gene (6 bases). Trimming stripped 8 bases from V and 11 bases from J, with 24 bases between. Germline V gene sequence: CDR1 KGHSH, CDR2 LQKENI. CDR3 size: 14 residues. The CDR3 DNA reads as TGTGCCAGCACTCTTGCTAACCAAGGGGACACGGCTTTCTTT. Translation gives CASTLANQGDTAFF. The full variable domain, completed using reference TRBV18 and TRBJ1-1, is NAGVMQNPRHLVRRRGQEARLRCSPMKGHSHVYWYRQLPEEGLKFMVYLQKENIIDESGMPKERFSAEFPKEGPSILRIQQVVRGDSAAYFCASTLANQGDTAFFGQGTRLTVV.

The gene calls are TRBV14 and TRBJ2-1; 14 bases fit TRBD2. This CDR3 spans 17 amino acids. Germline CDR1 SGHDN, CDR2 FVKESK. V was clipped by 0 bases and J by 8 bases; unmatched bases: 6. CDR3 protein: CASSQERGLAGEDEQFF. In DNA form, the CDR3 reads TGTGCCAGCAGCCAAGAACGGGGACTAGCGGGAGAGGATGAGCAGTTCTTC.

The V and J genes are TRBV9 and TRBJ2-2, with D possibly TRBD1 on 5 matching bases. Germline CDR1 reads SGDLS; CDR2 reads YYNGEE. The ends were cut back, 3 bases at V and 0 bases at J, with 24 bases in the middle. This CDR3 has 20 amino acids. Written as DNA, the CDR3 is TGTGCCAGCAGCGCCGACTTGGGGCGCCCGTCCGGAACGAACACCGGGGAGCTGTTTTTT. Its protein is CASSADLGRPSGTNTGELFF. Filled out from reference TRBV9 and TRBJ2-2, the complete variable domain reads DSGVTQTPKHLITATGQRVTLRCSPRSGDLSVYWYQQSLDQGLQFLIQYYNGEERAKGNILERFSAQQFPDLHSELNLSSLELGDSALYFCASSADLGRPSGTNTGELFFGEGSRLTVL.

The chain employs TRBV7-9 and TRBJ1-3, with 7 nucleotides matching TRBD1. The CDR3 spans 16 residues. Germline CDR1 reads SEHNR; CDR2 reads FQNEAQ (reference sequence). V was clipped by 5 bases and J by 3 bases; unmatched bases: 10. The CDR3 DNA reads as TGTGCCAGCAGCCCCCGACAGGGAGGAATTGGAAACACCATATATTTT. Its protein product is CASSPRQGGIGNTIYF.

The CDR3 DNA follows: TGTGCCAGCAGCTCTTCCTACGAGCAGTACTTC. Protein product: CASSSSYEQYF. The chain carries TRBV11-2 and TRBJ2-7; D unclear. Trimming removed 4 bases at V and 1 base at J, with 2 bases between. Per the germline V gene, CDR1 is SGHAT and CDR2 is FQNNGV. This CDR3 is 11 amino acids long.

CDR3 amino acids: CASRGGTGSYEQYF. The CDR3 DNA sequence: TGTGCCAGCAGAGGGGGGACAGGGTCATACGAGCAGTACTTC. This chain uses TRBV27 with TRBJ2-7; 9 nucleotides align to TRBD1. This CDR3 spans 14 amino acids. Germline values: CDR1 MNHEY, CDR2 SMNVEV (reference sequence). V lost 6 bases to trimming and J lost 4 bases; unmatched junction nucleotides: 7.